A single sample gave rise to the 3 T cell receptor beta chains below, sequenced in a study of cytotoxic CD8 clonotypes in ibrutinib-treated CLL. TCRdb's table, derived via immunoSEQ multiplex PCR, lists solely in-frame clones and lacks some. The sample gives 100,000 or so clones, about 58% of which show up once; under 45% is in the top ten. The sequences come from PBMCs, collected after 24 months of ibrutinib treatment. These receptors were obtained from a human donor with chronic lymphocytic leukemia.

CDR3 sequence (DNA): TGTGCCAGCAGCTTATCCAGGGGAGAGGGCTACACCTTC. It specifies CASSLSRGEGYTF. The chain carries TRBV7-9 and TRBJ1-2; a possible D gene is TRBD1 (6 bases). Trimming took off 2 bases at V and 8 bases at J, with 12 bases between the two ends. CDR1 and CDR2 (germline): SEHNR, FQNEAQ (reference sequence). The CDR3 totals 13 residues.

The CDR3 DNA reads TGTGCCAGCAGTTACTCAACGGGACAGGGGGATAATGAGCAGTTCTTC. The encoded protein is CASSYSTGQGDNEQFF. The chain joins TRBV6-5 to TRBJ2-1, with 11 bases that match TRBD1. CDR3 size: 16 residues. Germline loops: CDR1 MNHEY, CDR2 SVGAGI. Trimming at V came to 0 bases and at J to 7 bases, leaving 5 bases not matched to a gene.

This clone was picked up a small number of times. The gene calls are TRBV9 and TRBJ2-3, with 7 bases lining up with TRBD1. Germline V gives CDR1 SGDLS, CDR2 YYNGEE. The V segment lost 2 bases and the J segment 2 bases; nucleotides outside the gene matches: 2. This CDR3 has 14 amino acids. The CDR3 sequence is CASSVGTATDTQYF. DNA of the CDR3: TGTGCCAGCAGCGTGGGGACAGCCACAGATACGCAGTATTTT.